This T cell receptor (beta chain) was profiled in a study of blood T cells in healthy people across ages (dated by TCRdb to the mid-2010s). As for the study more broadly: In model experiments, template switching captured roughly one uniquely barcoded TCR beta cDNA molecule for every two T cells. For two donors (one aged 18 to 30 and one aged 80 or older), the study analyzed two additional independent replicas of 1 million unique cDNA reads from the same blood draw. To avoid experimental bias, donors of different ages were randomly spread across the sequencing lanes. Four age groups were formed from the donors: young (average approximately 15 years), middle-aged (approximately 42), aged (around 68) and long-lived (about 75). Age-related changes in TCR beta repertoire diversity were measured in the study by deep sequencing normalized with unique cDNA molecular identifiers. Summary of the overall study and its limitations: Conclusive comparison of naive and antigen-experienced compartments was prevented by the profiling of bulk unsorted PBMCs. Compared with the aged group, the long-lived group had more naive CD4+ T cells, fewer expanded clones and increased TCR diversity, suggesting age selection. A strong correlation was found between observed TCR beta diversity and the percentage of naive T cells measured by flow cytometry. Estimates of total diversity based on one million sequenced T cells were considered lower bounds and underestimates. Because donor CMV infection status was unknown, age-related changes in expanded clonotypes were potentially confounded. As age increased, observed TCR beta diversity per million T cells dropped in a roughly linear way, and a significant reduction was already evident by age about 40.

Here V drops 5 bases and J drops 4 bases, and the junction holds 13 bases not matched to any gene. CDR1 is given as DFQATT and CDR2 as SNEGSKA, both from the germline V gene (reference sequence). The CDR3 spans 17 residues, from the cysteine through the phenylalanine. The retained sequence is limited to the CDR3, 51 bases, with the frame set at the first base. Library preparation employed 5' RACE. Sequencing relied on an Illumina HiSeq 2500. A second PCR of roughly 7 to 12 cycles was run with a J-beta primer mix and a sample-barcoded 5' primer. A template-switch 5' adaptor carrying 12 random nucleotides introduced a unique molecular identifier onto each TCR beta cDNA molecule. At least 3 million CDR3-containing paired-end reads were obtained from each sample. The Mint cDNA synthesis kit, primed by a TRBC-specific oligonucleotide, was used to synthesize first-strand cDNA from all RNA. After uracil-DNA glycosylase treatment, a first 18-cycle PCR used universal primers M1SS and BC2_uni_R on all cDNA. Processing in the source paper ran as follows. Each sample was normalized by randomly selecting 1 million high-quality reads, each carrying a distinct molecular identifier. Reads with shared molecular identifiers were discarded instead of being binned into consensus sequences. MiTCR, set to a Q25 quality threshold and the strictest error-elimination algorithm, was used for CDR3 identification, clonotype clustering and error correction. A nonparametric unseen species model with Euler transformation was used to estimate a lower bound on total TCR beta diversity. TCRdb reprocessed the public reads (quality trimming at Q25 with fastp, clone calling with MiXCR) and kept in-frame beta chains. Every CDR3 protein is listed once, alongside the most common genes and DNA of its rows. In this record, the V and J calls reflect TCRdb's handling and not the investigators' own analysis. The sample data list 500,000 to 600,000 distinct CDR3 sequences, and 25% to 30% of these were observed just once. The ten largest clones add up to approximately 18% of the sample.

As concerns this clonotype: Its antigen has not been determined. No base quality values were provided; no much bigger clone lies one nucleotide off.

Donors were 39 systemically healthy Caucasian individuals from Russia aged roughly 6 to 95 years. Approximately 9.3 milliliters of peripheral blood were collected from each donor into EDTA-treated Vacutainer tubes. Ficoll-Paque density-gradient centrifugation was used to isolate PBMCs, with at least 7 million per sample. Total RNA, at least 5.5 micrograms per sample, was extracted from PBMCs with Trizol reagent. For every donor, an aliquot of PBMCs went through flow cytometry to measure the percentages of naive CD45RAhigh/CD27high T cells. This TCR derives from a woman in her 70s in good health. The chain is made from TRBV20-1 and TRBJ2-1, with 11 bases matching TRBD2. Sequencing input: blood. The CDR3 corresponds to CSASIAASGGLYNEQFF. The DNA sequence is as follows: TGCAGTGCTTCAATAGCGGCTAGCGGGGGGTTATACAATGAGCAGTTCTTC.